This T cell receptor (beta chain) is from a study of blood T cell repertoires in COVID-19. Turning to the study itself: Samples came from the United States, Italy and Spain, spanning acute and convalescent COVID-19.

In the source study's methods: Amplification from reference gene primers served as the basis for estimated nucleated cell counts. Data came from immunoSEQ multiplex PCR; TCRdb stores just in-frame clones and leaves some out. D and trimming come from the DNA, and the V and J calls and clone size come from that table. The table includes around 160,000 clones, approximately 83% detected once. Cohort 3 donors were reported recovered after two negative PCRs, clearance, or symptom resolution. This clone came up once. The V end was cut by 5 bases, the J end by 4 bases, with 15 bases between. Germline CDR1 and CDR2: ENHRY and SYGVKD. The CDR3 sequence is 15 residues long.

The receptor comes from a woman between 55 and 75 years old who had recovered from COVID-19. The sample taken for sequencing was PBMCs or T cells enriched from blood (not recorded which). The rearrangement joins TRBV10-3 to TRBJ1-5; possibly TRBD1 for D (5 bases). In DNA form, the CDR3 reads TGTGCCATCAGTCCCGGGACCGGGAGGAATCAGCCCCAGCATTTT. It translates to CAISPGTGRNQPQHF.